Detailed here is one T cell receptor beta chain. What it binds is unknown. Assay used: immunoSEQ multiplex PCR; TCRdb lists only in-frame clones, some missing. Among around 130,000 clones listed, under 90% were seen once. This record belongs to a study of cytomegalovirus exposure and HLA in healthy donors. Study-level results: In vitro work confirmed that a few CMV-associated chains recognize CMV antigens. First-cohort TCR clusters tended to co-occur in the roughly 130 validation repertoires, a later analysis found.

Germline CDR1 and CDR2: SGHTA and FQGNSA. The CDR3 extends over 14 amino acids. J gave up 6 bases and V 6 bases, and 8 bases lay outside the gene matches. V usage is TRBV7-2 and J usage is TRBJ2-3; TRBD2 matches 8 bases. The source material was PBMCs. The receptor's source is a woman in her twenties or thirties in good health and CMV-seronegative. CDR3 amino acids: CASRPAGARDTQYF. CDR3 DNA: TGTGCCAGCAGACCAGCGGGGGCGAGGGATACGCAGTATTTT.